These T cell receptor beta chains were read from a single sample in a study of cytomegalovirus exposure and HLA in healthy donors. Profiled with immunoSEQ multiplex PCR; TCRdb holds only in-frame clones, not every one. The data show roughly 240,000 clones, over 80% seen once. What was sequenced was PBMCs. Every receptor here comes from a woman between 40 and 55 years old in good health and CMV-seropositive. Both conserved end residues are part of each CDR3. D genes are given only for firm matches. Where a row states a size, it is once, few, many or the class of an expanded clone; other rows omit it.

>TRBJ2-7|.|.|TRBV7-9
CSSSLEGGEQYF
TGTTCCAGCAGCTTAGAAGGGGGCGAGCAGTACTTC
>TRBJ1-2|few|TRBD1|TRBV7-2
CASSLGWAGGGYGYTF
TGTGCCAGCAGCTTAGGCTGGGCAGGGGGTGGCTATGGCTACACCTTC
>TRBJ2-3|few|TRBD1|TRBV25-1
CASEQGARRSTDTQYF
TGTGCCAGCGAACAGGGGGCGCGAAGGAGTACAGATACGCAGTATTTT
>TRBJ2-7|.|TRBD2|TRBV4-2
CASSQVAGKRSSYEQYF
TGTGCCAGCAGCCAAGTAGCGGGGAAAAGAAGCTCCTACGAGCAGTACTTC
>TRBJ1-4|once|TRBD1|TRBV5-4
CASSASRGLTNEKLFF
TGTGCCAGCAGCGCGAGCAGGGGGTTAACTAATGAAAAACTGTTTTTT
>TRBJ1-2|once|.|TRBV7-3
CASSPTGRHHYGYTF
TGTGCCAGCAGCCCTACAGGGCGCCACCACTATGGCTACACCTTC
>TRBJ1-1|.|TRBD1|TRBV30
CAWSVQVGQGPYMNTEAFF
TGTGCCTGGAGTGTACAGGTGGGACAGGGACCCTACATGAACACTGAAGCTTTCTTT
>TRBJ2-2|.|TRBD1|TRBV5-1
CASGLTGTGELFF
TGCGCCAGCGGACTGACAGGGACCGGGGAGCTGTTTTTT
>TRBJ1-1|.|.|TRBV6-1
CASSELAGVMSTEAFF
TGTGCCAGCAGTGAACTTGCCGGGGTTATGTCCACTGAAGCTTTCTTT
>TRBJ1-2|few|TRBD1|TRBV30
CAWSVGGRGRDGYTF
TGTGCCTGGAGTGTAGGAGGCAGGGGGCGGGATGGCTACACCTTC
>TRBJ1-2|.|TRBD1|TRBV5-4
CASSWTGEYGYTF
TGTGCCAGCAGCTGGACAGGGGAATATGGCTACACCTTC
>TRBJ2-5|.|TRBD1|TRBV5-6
CASNRDRGRAETQYF
TGTGCCAGCAACCGGGACAGGGGGCGCGCGGAGACCCAGTACTTC
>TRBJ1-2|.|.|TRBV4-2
CASSPTSGELYGYTF
TGTGCCAGCAGCCCCACGTCAGGGGAACTCTATGGCTACACCTTC
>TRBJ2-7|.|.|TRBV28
CASSQLGAGPSYEQYF
TGTGCCAGCAGTCAATTAGGGGCAGGGCCTTCCTACGAGCAGTACTTC
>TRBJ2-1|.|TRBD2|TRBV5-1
CASSLERGPHNEQFF
TGCGCCAGCAGCTTAGAGCGGGGGCCACACAATGAGCAGTTCTTC
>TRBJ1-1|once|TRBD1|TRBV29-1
CSVGRPGGRAFTEAFF
TGCAGCGTTGGAAGACCAGGGGGTAGAGCCTTCACTGAAGCTTTCTTT
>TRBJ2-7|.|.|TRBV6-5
CASAGFYEQYF
TGTGCCAGCGCAGGATTCTACGAGCAGTACTTC
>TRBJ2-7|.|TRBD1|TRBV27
CASTPRTGTYEQYF
TGTGCCAGCACCCCTAGGACAGGGACCTACGAGCAGTACTTC
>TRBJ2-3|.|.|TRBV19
CASRQVAAGDTQYF
TGTGCCAGTAGGCAGGTGGCCGCGGGAGATACGCAGTATTTT
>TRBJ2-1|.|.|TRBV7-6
CASKLAGAYNEQFF
TGTGCCAGCAAGTTGGCAGGCGCCTACAATGAGCAGTTCTTC
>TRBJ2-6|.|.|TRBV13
CASSLYRAGANVLTF
TGTGCCAGCAGCCTCTACAGGGCCGGGGCCAACGTCCTGACTTTC
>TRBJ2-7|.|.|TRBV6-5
CASSYSSTVPTYEQYF
TGTGCCAGCAGTTACTCATCGACAGTTCCTACCTACGAGCAGTACTTC
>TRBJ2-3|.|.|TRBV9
CASSVKDGGRRIGDTQYF
TGTGCCAGCAGCGTGAAAGACGGAGGACGAAGGATAGGAGATACGCAGTATTTT
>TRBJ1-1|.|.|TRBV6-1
CASREGGQAFF
TGTGCCAGCAGGGAGGGGGGGCAAGCTTTCTTT
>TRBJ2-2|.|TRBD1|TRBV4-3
CASSLRQGNTGELFF
TGCGCCAGCAGCCTTAGACAGGGGAACACCGGGGAGCTGTTTTTT
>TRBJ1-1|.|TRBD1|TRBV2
CASSGDSRNTEAFF
TGTGCCAGCAGTGGGGACAGCAGAAACACTGAAGCTTTCTTT
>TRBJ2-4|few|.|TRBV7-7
CASSPGANIQYF
TGTGCCAGCAGCCCAGGGGCGAACATTCAGTACTTC
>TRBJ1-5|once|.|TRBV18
CASSPPGDLSNQPQHF
TGTGCCAGCTCACCACCAGGGGATCTTAGCAATCAGCCCCAGCATTTT
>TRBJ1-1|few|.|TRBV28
CASSLLDISEAFF
TGTGCCAGCAGTTTGTTGGACATATCTGAAGCTTTCTTT
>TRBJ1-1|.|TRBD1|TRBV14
CASSRGGQGRNTEAFF
TGTGCCAGCAGCCGGGGAGGACAGGGTCGGAACACTGAAGCTTTCTTT
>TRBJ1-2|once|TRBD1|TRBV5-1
CASSLDQGAYGYTF
TGCGCCAGCAGCTTGGATCAGGGGGCATATGGCTACACCTTC
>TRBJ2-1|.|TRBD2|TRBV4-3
CASSQDNAGGYYNEQFF
TGCGCCAGCAGCCAAGATAACGCGGGGGGATACTACAATGAGCAGTTCTTC
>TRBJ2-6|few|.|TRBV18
CASSPLSGANVLTF
TGTGCCAGCTCACCTCTCTCTGGGGCCAACGTCCTGACTTTC
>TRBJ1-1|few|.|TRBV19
CASSIPELEAFF
TGTGCCAGTAGTATCCCCGAACTTGAAGCTTTCTTT
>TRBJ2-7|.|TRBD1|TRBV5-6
CASSSGTGVFYEQYF
TGTGCCAGCAGCTCCGGGACAGGGGTTTTCTACGAGCAGTACTTC
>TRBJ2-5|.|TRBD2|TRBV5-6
CASSLGVGGRETQYF
TGTGCCAGCAGCTTGGGGGTAGGCGGGAGGGAGACCCAGTACTTC
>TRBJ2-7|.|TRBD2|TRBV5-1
CASSLMAGTIKYEQYF
TGCGCCAGCAGCTTGATGGCGGGGACTATCAAGTACGAGCAGTACTTC
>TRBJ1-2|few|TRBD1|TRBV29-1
CSGLGQAYGYTF
TGCAGCGGCCTGGGACAGGCCTATGGCTACACCTTC
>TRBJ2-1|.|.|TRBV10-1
CASSRGGYPRDNEQFF
TGCGCCAGCAGTAGGGGGGGCTATCCCAGGGACAATGAGCAGTTCTTC
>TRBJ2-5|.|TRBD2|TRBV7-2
CASSPPGLAVFAQYF
TGTGCCAGCAGCCCACCGGGACTAGCGGTATTCGCCCAGTACTTC
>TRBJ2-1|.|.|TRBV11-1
CASSLAPRNEQFF
TGTGCCAGCAGCTTAGCCCCCAGGAATGAGCAGTTCTTC
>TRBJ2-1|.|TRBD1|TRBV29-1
CSVEGGTGAYNEQFF
TGCAGCGTTGAAGGGGGGACAGGGGCCTACAATGAGCAGTTCTTC
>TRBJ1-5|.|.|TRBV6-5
CASRPGVEQPQHF
TGTGCCAGCAGACCGGGGGTAGAGCAGCCCCAGCATTTT
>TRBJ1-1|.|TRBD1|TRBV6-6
CASFNRDRGVTEAFF
TGTGCCAGCTTCAACCGGGACAGAGGTGTCACTGAAGCTTTCTTT
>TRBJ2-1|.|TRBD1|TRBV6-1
CASSRDRGPVDEQFF
TGTGCCAGCAGTCGGGACAGGGGCCCTGTCGATGAGCAGTTCTTC
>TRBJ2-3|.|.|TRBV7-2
CASSLQVRASTDTQYF
TGTGCCAGCAGCTTACAAGTGAGAGCGAGCACAGATACGCAGTATTTT
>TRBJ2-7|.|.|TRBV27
CASSIPPLGGRGHEQYF
TGTGCCAGCAGTATTCCCCCCTTAGGGGGGAGGGGCCACGAGCAGTACTTC
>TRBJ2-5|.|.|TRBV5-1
CASSLQAGRLQETQYF
TGCGCCAGCAGCTTGCAGGCGGGAAGACTTCAAGAGACCCAGTACTTC
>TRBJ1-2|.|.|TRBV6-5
CASSYGHLYGYTF
TGTGCCAGCAGTTACGGACACCTCTATGGCTACACCTTC
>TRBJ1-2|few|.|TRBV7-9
CSSSLKGEDGYTF
TGTTCCAGCAGCTTAAAGGGGGAAGATGGCTACACCTTC